The present T cell receptor beta chain was sequenced within a study of CD8 T cells in ankylosing spondylitis. Study-wide findings and caveats: One TCR beta motif, made up of 7 or 8 highly homologous variants, appeared characteristic of ankylosing spondylitis blood.

Concerning this clonotype: No antigen is known for it.

Between the trimmed V and J ends, which lost 1 base and 2 bases, there was a span of 13 bases. The CDR3 consists of 16 residues. CDR1 is SEHNR, CDR2 FQNEAQ, per germline (reference sequence). TCRdb redid the calling of the 5' RACE reads with MiXCR, one entry per CDR3 protein. The table shows 650,000 to 800,000 distinct CDR3 sequences, with 15% to 20% occurring only once. Source material: blood, either unsorted or a sorted T cell fraction (not recorded which). The source is a male donor with ankylosing spondylitis. The J gene is TRBJ2-3, the V gene TRBV7-9, with D possibly matching TRBD2 (6 bases). The CDR3 DNA reads as TGTGCCAGCAGCTTAGGGGCGGGGACCGTCACAGATACGCAGTATTTT. Residues: CASSLGAGTVTDTQYF.